The rows below give T cell receptor beta chains drawn from one sample of a study of blood T cell repertoires in COVID-19. Assay: immunoSEQ multiplex PCR; the TCRdb copy retains only in-frame clones and omits some. The sample holds about 140,000 clones, around 83% seen once. Sequencing was done on a sample of peripheral blood. All receptors come from a man aged 55 to 69 with active or convalescent COVID-19. Each CDR3 is given with its conserved first and last residue. A D gene is named only where the DNA matches it firmly. For some rows the clone size is stated as once, few or many, or as a class when expanded; others skip it.

abundance	d_gene	len	v_gene	j_gene	CDR3aa
.	TRBD1	16	TRBV5-8	TRBJ1-1	CASSLRDRGPVTEAFF
.	.	14	TRBV18	TRBJ1-2	CASSPSGNNYGYTF
once	TRBD2	15	TRBV5-6	TRBJ2-1	CASSVGLAGDNEQFF
.	TRBD1	14	TRBV9	TRBJ1-1	CASSVGQVRTEAFF
.	.	13	TRBV4-3	TRBJ1-1	CASSQQVSHEAFF
.	.	13	TRBV3-1/TRBV3-2	TRBJ1-2	CASSLRANYGYTF
.	.	13	TRBV5-1	TRBJ2-7	CASSMTGTYEQYF
.	.	12	TRBV12-3/TRBV12-4	TRBJ2-1	CATGLSENEQFF
.	.	18	TRBV9	TRBJ2-1	CASSVGSLGAGIYNEQFF
.	.	14	TRBV7-8	TRBJ1-2	CASSKTATNYGYTF
few	.	17	TRBV6-1	TRBJ2-1	CASSDSSLGDIYNEQFF
.	TRBD1	15	TRBV5-4	TRBJ1-1	CASSTRTGTDTEAFF
.	.	13	TRBV10-1	TRBJ1-6	CASSRYRDSPLHF
once	TRBD2	13	TRBV10-1	TRBJ2-2	CASRAGGSGELFF
few	TRBD1	17	TRBV14	TRBJ2-5	CASSQNIRTGAGETQYF
.	.	14	TRBV5-4	TRBJ2-1	CASSFTVRDNEQFF
few	TRBD1	15	TRBV24-1	TRBJ2-1	CATSEPGQVNNEQFF
.	TRBD2	15	TRBV11-2	TRBJ2-1	CASSLLAGGVNEQFF
.	TRBD1	15	TRBV19	TRBJ2-1	CASSLLGTGDNEQFF
once	TRBD2	18	TRBV18	TRBJ2-1	CASSPYTGLASSYNEQFF
once	.	14	TRBV27	TRBJ1-2	CASSLISPGDGYTF
few	.	11	TRBV2	TRBJ2-7	CASSGAYEQYF
once	TRBD2	16	TRBV18	TRBJ2-3	CASSHTSGRAKDTQYF
.	TRBD2	17	TRBV30	TRBJ2-3	CAWSVRRLAVGTDTQYF
few	TRBD1	16	TRBV27	TRBJ1-1	CASSPERGRMNTEAFF
.	.	15	TRBV14	TRBJ1-2	CASTPRGGGNYGYTF
once	.	12	TRBV12-3/TRBV12-4	TRBJ2-1	CASRQINNEQFF
.	TRBD2	17	TRBV5-1	TRBJ2-7	CASSRRTSGGTHYEQYF
.	TRBD1	14	TRBV28	TRBJ1-2	CASSQGQGNYGYTF
.	.	17	TRBV19	TRBJ1-6	CASSDVGRSAYNSPLHF
.	.	15	TRBV25-1	TRBJ1-6	CASSESERLNSPLHF
.	TRBD1	13	TRBV14	TRBJ1-3	CATGWTGGNTIYF
.	TRBD2	15	TRBV6-5	TRBJ2-2	CASRDEAGVPGELFF
.	TRBD1	13	TRBV28	TRBJ1-2	CASRTGQGHGYTF
.	.	11	TRBV12-3/TRBV12-4	TRBJ2-1	CASSPRDEQFF
.	TRBD1	15	TRBV6-6	TRBJ2-7	CASTYPGQGTREQYF
.	TRBD2	19	TRBV11-2	TRBJ2-1	CASSSSRGGREGTYNEQFF
.	TRBD2	15	TRBV27	TRBJ2-5	CASSLGTSGGETQYF
.	.	14	TRBV6-5	TRBJ2-5	CASSFDSARKTQYF
.	.	16	TRBV29-1	TRBJ2-1	CSVEKDFTGYEDEQFF
.	TRBD2	14	TRBV6-5	TRBJ2-7	CASSYRRGAREQYF
.	.	13	TRBV4-1	TRBJ1-2	CASSQGQDYGYTF
.	TRBD1	15	TRBV9	TRBJ2-1	CASSVAGGTYNEQFF
.	TRBD1	17	TRBV19	TRBJ1-5	CASSVGQGALGNQPQHF
.	.	13	TRBV20-1	TRBJ1-1	CSASGTEDTEAFF
.	.	14	TRBV5-1	TRBJ1-1	CASRMAQGNTEAFF
few	TRBD1	14	TRBV16	TRBJ1-1	CASSRTSGGTEAFF
.	.	15	TRBV7-2	TRBJ1-1	CASSLDAGRNTEAFF
few	.	13	TRBV2	TRBJ1-2	CASSDRLNYGYTF
.	TRBD2	15	TRBV19	TRBJ2-1	CASRPGGGRYNEQFF
.	TRBD2	15	TRBV9	TRBJ2-5	CASSPTGTSLETQYF
.	.	12	TRBV27	TRBJ2-1	CASRTQEDEQFF
.	TRBD1	15	TRBV11-3	TRBJ2-3	CASSSRQGASDTQYF
.	TRBD1	15	TRBV6-5	TRBJ2-1	CASSQRAGTGVSQFF
.	.	12	TRBV5-1	TRBJ2-7	CASSLGQVEQYF